Listed below are T cell receptor beta chains from one sample, sequenced in a study of T cell responses to AZD1222 COVID-19 vaccine. This table comes from immunoSEQ multiplex PCR, and its TCRdb copy is limited to in-frame clones, with some not included. The data show over 120,000 clones, with about 92% seen just once and under 10% held by the top ten. The sample in question was peripheral blood, obtained on day 0 of AZD1222 vaccination. Receptors originate from an adult in good health. CDR3s include the opening cysteine and the closing phenylalanine or tryptophan. The listing skips clone size in some rows; elsewhere it reads once, few, many or a size class.

size: .
V: TRBV25-1
J: TRBJ1-5
CDR3: CASSELVERQQDNQPQHF

size: .
V: TRBV4-1
J: TRBJ1-6
CDR3: CASSQAPGQQVSSYNSPLHF

size: .
V: TRBV19
J: TRBJ1-5
CDR3: CASRGQGGNQPQHF

size: .
V: TRBV6-5
J: TRBJ1-5
CDR3: CASSYSGRTNQPQHF

size: .
V: TRBV18
J: TRBJ1-1
CDR3: CASSPPGQWGRNTEAFF

size: .
V: TRBV7-2
J: TRBJ2-2
CDR3: CASSPWLTGELFF

size: .
V: TRBV6-1
J: TRBJ1-1
CDR3: CASSEDNLRVNTEAFF

size: .
V: TRBV5-5
J: TRBJ2-5
CDR3: CASSYRERQETQYF

size: .
V: TRBV28
J: TRBJ1-2
CDR3: CATDLQGRAYGYTF

size: .
V: TRBV20-1
J: TRBJ2-3
CDR3: CSASRPTDTQYF

size: few
V: TRBV19
J: TRBJ2-6
CDR3: CASIPGRNSGANVLTF

size: .
V: TRBV3-1/TRBV3-2
J: TRBJ2-7
CDR3: CASSQLTGGAQYF

size: .
V: TRBV5-1
J: TRBJ1-3
CDR3: CASSLVGQISGNTIYF

size: .
V: TRBV11-2
J: TRBJ2-5
CDR3: CASSFNSMYQETQYF

size: .
V: TRBV6-5
J: TRBJ2-7
CDR3: CASRHGLGNEQYF

size: .
V: TRBV18
J: TRBJ2-2
CDR3: CASSREMNTGELFF

size: .
V: TRBV11-2
J: TRBJ2-7
CDR3: CASSPRDRELGQYF

size: .
V: TRBV19
J: TRBJ1-6
CDR3: CASSYRMMGGGTYNSPLHF

size: .
V: TRBV6-2/TRBV6-3
J: TRBJ1-1
CDR3: CASSNRDGGDGAEAFF

size: .
V: TRBV6-5
J: TRBJ1-1
CDR3: CASSLDSLGSTEAFF

size: .
V: TRBV6-5
J: TRBJ2-1
CDR3: CASSSGTTWFF

size: .
V: TRBV28
J: TRBJ1-6
CDR3: CASSSLGEGISSSPLHF

size: .
V: TRBV3-1/TRBV3-2
J: TRBJ2-5
CDR3: CASSPSLETQYF

size: .
V: TRBV3-1/TRBV3-2
J: TRBJ2-1
CDR3: CASSSYNEQFF

size: .
V: TRBV9
J: TRBJ2-1
CDR3: CASSRRPGGGVGEQFF

size: .
V: TRBV2
J: TRBJ1-2
CDR3: CASSQGGYGYTF

size: .
V: TRBV3-1/TRBV3-2
J: TRBJ1-1
CDR3: CASSQETWGMNTEAFF

size: .
V: TRBV7-9
J: TRBJ1-6
CDR3: CASSDTGLNSPLHF

size: .
V: TRBV2
J: TRBJ1-1
CDR3: CASSEFNTEAFF

size: .
V: TRBV2
J: TRBJ1-4
CDR3: CASSDGQLNEKLFF

size: .
V: TRBV11-3
J: TRBJ2-1
CDR3: CASSPSGGAVNEQFF

size: .
V: TRBV19
J: TRBJ1-5
CDR3: CASSIRVGNQPQHF

size: .
V: TRBV27
J: TRBJ1-1
CDR3: CASSYAGDLRTEAFF

size: .
V: TRBV30
J: TRBJ1-2
CDR3: CAWSAGTNYGYTF

size: once
V: TRBV6-2/TRBV6-3
J: TRBJ2-7
CDR3: CASSYRGSSYEQYF

size: .
V: TRBV7-2
J: TRBJ2-1
CDR3: CASSLSPGGRINEQFF

size: once
V: TRBV27
J: TRBJ1-3
CDR3: CASRPLDSGNTIYF

size: .
V: TRBV9
J: TRBJ1-2
CDR3: CASSMRETEQYGYTF

size: .
V: TRBV27
J: TRBJ1-6
CDR3: CASRPGQGPHSPLHF

size: .
V: TRBV5-4
J: TRBJ2-5
CDR3: CASSVSRGTQETQYF

size: .
V: TRBV6-5
J: TRBJ2-7
CDR3: CASSRTVEQYF

size: .
V: TRBV19
J: TRBJ1-6
CDR3: CASSRSGKDSPLHF

size: .
V: TRBV6-2/TRBV6-3
J: TRBJ2-2
CDR3: CASSPSRVNTGELFF

size: once
V: TRBV4-1
J: TRBJ2-7
CDR3: CASSQVPGDPSYEQYF

size: .
V: TRBV7-9
J: TRBJ2-5
CDR3: CASSGRISGGVGETQYF

size: .
V: TRBV19
J: TRBJ2-2
CDR3: CASSNGGLPGELFF

size: .
V: TRBV11-3
J: TRBJ1-1
CDR3: CASSAGRGSRLNTEAFF

size: few
V: TRBV3-1/TRBV3-2
J: TRBJ2-5
CDR3: CASSQDVTQETQYF

size: few
V: TRBV5-8
J: TRBJ2-1
CDR3: CASSLRQGAHNEQFF

size: .
V: TRBV11-2
J: TRBJ2-7
CDR3: CASSPIQGALLRFEQYF

size: .
V: TRBV30
J: TRBJ1-5
CDR3: CAWGDGGLSNQPQHF

size: .
V: TRBV10-3
J: TRBJ1-6
CDR3: CAISETLIRGRSYNSPLHF